This T cell receptor beta chain came from a study of shared clonotypes between healthy human individuals. The CDR3 is made up of 18 amino acids. V trimming: 5 bases; J trimming: 0 bases; junction bases outside the gene matches: 12. The germline gives CDR1 MNHEY, CDR2 SMNVEV (reference sequence). There were only Caucasian adults among the donors, and all lived in Nashville, Tennessee. Study observations and caveats: An expected dependence of interdonor clonotype sharing on sequencing depth was noted.

Unsorted PBMC DNA went through sequencing on ten immunoSEQ deep assay plates. TCRdb's copy holds only in-frame clones and misses some; the assay was immunoSEQ multiplex PCR. The table lists fewer than 550,000 clones, 75% to 80% of them singletons. Regarding this clone: The antigen is not known.

Sequences were obtained from PBMCs. This receptor was obtained from a middle-aged woman in good health. Some clones in this sample may be carry-over from other donors' samples. The chain joins TRBV27 to TRBJ1-5; 8 positions agree with TRBD1. Here the CDR3 DNA reads TGTGCCAGCAGTAGGAGGGGTGGGACAGGAGGTAGCAATCAGCCCCAGCATTTT. This gives the protein CASSRRGGTGGSNQPQHF.